The subject of this entry is one TCR beta chain. This clonotype appeared many times. Which antigen it targets is not known. No much larger clone is present one base from it, and per-base qualities are unavailable. The data were taken from a study of T cells after yellow fever vaccination (dated by TCRdb to the late 2010s). Broadly, across the study: The SMART-Seq v4 Ultra Low Input RNA kit was used to prepare libraries from fractions with low cell numbers. To follow T-cell clones before and after both primary and booster YFV17D yellow fever vaccination, bulk TCR alpha and beta repertoires underwent longitudinal sequencing. Two healthy male donors, one aged 18 to 30 and one aged 30 to 40 years, were included in the cohort. Blood was collected at multiple timepoints before and after primary and secondary immunization, and bulk PBMC replicates and cell subsets were isolated.

The sequencer was an Illumina NovaSeq 6000. TCR cDNA was made using 5'RACE template switching, a step that added a universal primer site and unique molecular identifiers. Priming for cDNA synthesis came from both the TCR alpha and TCR beta constant segments. Library amplification used two PCR steps, and the second PCR step added sample barcodes and sequencing adapters. Sequencing of the libraries was done on either Illumina HiSeq 2500 (2x100 bp) or NovaSeq (2x150 bp). Regarding the original processing steps: MIGEC was used to demultiplex reads and collapse the reads into UMI consensus sequences, and MiXCR was used for V(D)J alignment. Clonotypes responding to the vaccine were identified with edgeR on replicate PBMC samples, with the criteria of FDR below 0.01 and a log2 fold change above 5 up to day 15. Each bulk clonotype was labeled CD4 or CD8 based on which sequenced repertoire, CD4 or CD8, contained the clonotype at higher abundance. TCRdb reprocessing: public reads trimmed at Q25 with fastp, clones called with MiXCR, in-frame beta chains kept. Rows are unified per CDR3 protein, each entry keeping the most common DNA and genes. The V and J calls, along with clone size, are taken from TCRdb and not from the paper's own processing. The sample table holds a few hundred thousand distinct CDR3 sequences, of which approximately 4% were seen once. The ten largest clonotypes hold just under 20% of the sample.

According to the study, the label for this sample's treatment or condition signals: live attenuated yellow fever vaccine strain. At each blood-draw timepoint, two biological replicates of bulk PBMCs were collected. PBMCs were isolated from peripheral blood using a standard Ficoll-Paque protocol. RNA was extracted with TriZol from bulk PBMCs, CD4 and CD8 fractions, and dextramer-positive and dextramer-negative fractions. The full study reports these points: A small fraction of clonotypes appeared in both the CD4 and CD8 compartments, likely as a result of convergent recombination. The secondary T-cell response was found to be weaker but faster than the primary response, with a peak reached on day 5 rather than on day 15. Only two donors were included in the study, so the extent to which the findings can be generalized is limited. Computational filtering was required because FACS-sorted repertoires could contain abundant contaminating clonotypes from the bulk population. After the booster, most clones that had expanded after primary vaccination were detected again (approximately 97% of CD4 and 70% to 90% of CD8), suggesting broad maintenance of memory.

Per the germline V gene, SGHAT is the CDR1 and FQNNGV is the CDR2. Trimming costs V 4 bases and J 6 bases, and their ends lie 17 bases apart. Reading from cysteine to phenylalanine, the CDR3 counts 15 amino acids. Only CDR3 DNA is held: 45 bases, read in frame from base 1. This chain is built from TRBV11-2 and TRBJ2-3; the best D guess is TRBD2, with 7 bases matching. The receptor's source is a man between 18 and 35 years old who received the YFV17D yellow fever vaccine. The sequencing used PBMCs, collected 15 days after the yellow fever booster vaccination. The CDR3: CASSWIGGATDTQYF. The DNA sequence follows: TGTGCCAGCAGCTGGATAGGGGGGGCGACGGATACGCAGTATTTT.